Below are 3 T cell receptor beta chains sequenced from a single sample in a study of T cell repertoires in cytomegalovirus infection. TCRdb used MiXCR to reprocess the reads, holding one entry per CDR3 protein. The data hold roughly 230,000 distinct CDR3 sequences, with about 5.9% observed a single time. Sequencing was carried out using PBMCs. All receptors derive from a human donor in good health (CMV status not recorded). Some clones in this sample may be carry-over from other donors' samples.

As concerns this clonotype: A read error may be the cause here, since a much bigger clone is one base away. The CDR3 DNA follows: TGTGCCAGCAACCGCACCCGGGGGGGGGCGGAGGCGTTGGATACGCAGTATTTT. This gives the protein CASNRTRGGAEALDTQYF. The chain uses TRBV11-2 and TRBJ2-3; 8 bases agree with TRBD2. Germline lookup yields CDR1 SGHAT and CDR2 FQNNGV. V was pared by 7 bases and J by 6 bases, with 21 bases of the junction left unmatched. The CDR3 is made up of 18 amino acids.

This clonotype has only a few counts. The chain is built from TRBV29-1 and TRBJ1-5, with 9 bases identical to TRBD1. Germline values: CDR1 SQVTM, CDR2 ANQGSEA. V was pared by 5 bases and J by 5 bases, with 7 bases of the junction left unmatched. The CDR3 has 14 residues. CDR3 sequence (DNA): TGCAGCGTTCAGACAGGGGGGGGGGATCAGCCCCAGCATTTT. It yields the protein CSVQTGGGDQPQHF.

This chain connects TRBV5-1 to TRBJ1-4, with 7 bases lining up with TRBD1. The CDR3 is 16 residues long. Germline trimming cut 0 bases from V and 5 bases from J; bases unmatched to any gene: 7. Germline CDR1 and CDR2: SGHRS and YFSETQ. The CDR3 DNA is TGCGCCAGCAGCTTGGGAGGTGGGGGACAGAATGAAAAACTGTTTTTT. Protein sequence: CASSLGGGGQNEKLFF.